This note documents a single T cell receptor (beta chain) sequence. The target antigen is unknown. The data originate from a study of cytomegalovirus exposure and HLA in healthy donors. Overall study findings and caveats: Analysis was carried out at a later point, and it linked a missense DCLRE1C variant to TCR beta V- and J-gene trimming. The authors judged a highly shared variant cluster likely a sequencing artifact. It was confirmed in vitro that three of the CMV-associated chains were specific for CMV antigens.

Those who donated were healthy bone marrow donors. Germline V gene sequence: CDR1 SGHTA, CDR2 FQGNSA. J lost 0 bases, V lost 4 bases, and 6 bases had no gene match. The CDR3 has 17 amino acids. 60 Vbeta and 13 Jbeta primers were used in PCR. Data came from immunoSEQ multiplex PCR; TCRdb stores just in-frame clones and leaves some out. The sample yields about 43,000 clones, around 60% seen once. The sample taken for sequencing was PBMCs. The rearrangement uses TRBV7-2 and TRBJ2-3; 11 bases match TRBD2. This clonotype originated in a man in his sixties in good health and CMV-seropositive. Here the CDR3 reads CASSSGTSGLSTDTQYF. In nucleotides, the CDR3 is TGTGCCAGCAGCTCCGGGACTAGCGGCCTAAGCACAGATACGCAGTATTTT.